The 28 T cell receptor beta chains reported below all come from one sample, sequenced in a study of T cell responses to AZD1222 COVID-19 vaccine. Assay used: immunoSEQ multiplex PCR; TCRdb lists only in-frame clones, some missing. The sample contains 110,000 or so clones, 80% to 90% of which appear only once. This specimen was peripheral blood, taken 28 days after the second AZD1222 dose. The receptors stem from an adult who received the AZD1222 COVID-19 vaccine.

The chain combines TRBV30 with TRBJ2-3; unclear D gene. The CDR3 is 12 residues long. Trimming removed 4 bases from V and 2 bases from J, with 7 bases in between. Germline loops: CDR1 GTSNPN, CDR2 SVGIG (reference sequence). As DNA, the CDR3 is TGTGCCTGGACTTCCAACACAGATACGCAGTATTTT. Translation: CAWTSNTDTQYF. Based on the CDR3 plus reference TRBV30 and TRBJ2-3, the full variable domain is SQTIHQWPATLVQPVGSPLSLECTVEGTSNPNLYWYRQAAGRGLQLLFYSVGIGQISSEVPQNLSASRPQDRQFILSSKKLLLSDSGFYLCAWTSNTDTQYFGPGTRLTVL.

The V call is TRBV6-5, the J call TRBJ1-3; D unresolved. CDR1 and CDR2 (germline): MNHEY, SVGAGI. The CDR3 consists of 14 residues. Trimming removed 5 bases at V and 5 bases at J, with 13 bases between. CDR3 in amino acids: CASSPGRTRNTIYF. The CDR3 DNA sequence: TGTGCCAGCAGTCCCGGACGGACGAGAAACACCATATATTTT.

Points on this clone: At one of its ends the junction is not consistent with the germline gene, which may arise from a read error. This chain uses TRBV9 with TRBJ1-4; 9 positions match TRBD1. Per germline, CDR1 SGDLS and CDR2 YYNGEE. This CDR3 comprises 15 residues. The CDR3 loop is CAGSAPTGGNEKLFF. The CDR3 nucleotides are TGTGCCGGCAGCGCCCCAACAGGGGGCAATGAAAAACTGTTTTTT. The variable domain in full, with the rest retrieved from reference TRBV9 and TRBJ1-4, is DSGVTQTPKHLITATGQRVTLRCSPRSGDLSVYWYQQSLDQGLQFLIQYYNGEERAKGNILERFSAQQFPDLHSELNLSSLELGDSALYFCAGSAPTGGNEKLFFGSGTQLSVL.

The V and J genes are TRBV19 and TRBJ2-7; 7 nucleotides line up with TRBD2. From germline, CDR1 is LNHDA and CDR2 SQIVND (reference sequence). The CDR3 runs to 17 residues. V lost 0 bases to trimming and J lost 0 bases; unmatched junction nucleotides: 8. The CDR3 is CASSIDGRSPSSYEQYF. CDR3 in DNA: TGTGCCAGTAGTATAGACGGGAGGAGTCCGAGCTCCTACGAGCAGTACTTC.

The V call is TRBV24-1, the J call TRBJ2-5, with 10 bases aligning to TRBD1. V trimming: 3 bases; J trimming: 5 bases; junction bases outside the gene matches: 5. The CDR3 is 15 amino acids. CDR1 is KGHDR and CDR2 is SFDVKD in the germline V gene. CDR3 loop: CATSDPGTGVETQYF. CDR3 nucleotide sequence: TGTGCCACCAGTGATCCCGGGACAGGGGTGGAGACCCAGTACTTC.

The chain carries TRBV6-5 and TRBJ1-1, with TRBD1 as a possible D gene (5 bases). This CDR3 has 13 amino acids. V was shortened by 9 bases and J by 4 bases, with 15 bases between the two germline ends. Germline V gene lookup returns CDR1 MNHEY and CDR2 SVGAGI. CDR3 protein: CASVYVGVTEAFF. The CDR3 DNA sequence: TGTGCCAGTGTCTACGTAGGGGTCACTGAAGCTTTCTTT.

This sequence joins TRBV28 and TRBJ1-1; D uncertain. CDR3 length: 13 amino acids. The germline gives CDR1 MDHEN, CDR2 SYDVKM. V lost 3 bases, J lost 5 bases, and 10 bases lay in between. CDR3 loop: CASSLRTFTEAFF. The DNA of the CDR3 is TGTGCCAGCAGTTTGAGGACTTTTACTGAAGCTTTCTTT.

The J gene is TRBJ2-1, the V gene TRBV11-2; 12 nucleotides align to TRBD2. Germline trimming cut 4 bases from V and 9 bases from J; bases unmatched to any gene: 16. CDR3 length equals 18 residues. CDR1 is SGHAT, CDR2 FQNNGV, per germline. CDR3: CASSSKGLAGGPLGEQFF. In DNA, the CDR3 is TGTGCCAGCAGCTCGAAAGGCCTAGCGGGAGGGCCTCTTGGTGAGCAGTTCTTC.

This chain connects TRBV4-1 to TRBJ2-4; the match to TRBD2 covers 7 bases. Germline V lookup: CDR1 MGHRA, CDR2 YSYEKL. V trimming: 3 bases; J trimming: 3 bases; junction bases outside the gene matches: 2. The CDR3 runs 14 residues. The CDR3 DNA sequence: TGCGCCAGCAGCCATGGCGGGAGCAAAAACATTCAGTACTTC. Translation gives CASSHGGSKNIQYF.

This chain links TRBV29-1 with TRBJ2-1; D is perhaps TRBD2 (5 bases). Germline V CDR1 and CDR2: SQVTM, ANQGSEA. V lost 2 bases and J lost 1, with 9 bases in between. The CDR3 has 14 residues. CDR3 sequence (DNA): TGCAGCGTTGAAACGGGGAATTCCTACAATGAGCAGTTCTTC. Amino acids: CSVETGNSYNEQFF.

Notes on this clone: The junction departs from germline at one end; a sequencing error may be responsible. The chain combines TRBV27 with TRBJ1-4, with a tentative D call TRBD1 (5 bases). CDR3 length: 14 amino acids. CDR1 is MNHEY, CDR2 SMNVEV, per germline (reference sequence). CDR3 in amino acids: CAGSLRGDTGKLFF. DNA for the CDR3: TGTGCCGGCAGTTTAAGGGGCGATACGGGAAAACTGTTTTTT.

CDR3 sequence: CASSLEGSGSFEQYF. CDR3 nucleotide sequence: TGTGCCAGCAGCTTAGAAGGTAGCGGGAGTTTTGAGCAGTACTTC. This chain connects TRBV7-6 to TRBJ2-7; 9 nucleotides match TRBD2. The V gene end was trimmed by 1 base and the J gene end by 7 bases; junction bases not matched to a gene: 8. The germline CDR1 and CDR2 sequences are SGHVS and FNYEAQ. The CDR3 length is 15 residues.

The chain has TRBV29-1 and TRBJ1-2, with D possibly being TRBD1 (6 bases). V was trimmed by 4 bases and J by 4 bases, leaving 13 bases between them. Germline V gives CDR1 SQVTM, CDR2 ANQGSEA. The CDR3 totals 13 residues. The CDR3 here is CSVGPGQAYGYTF. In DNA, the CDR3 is TGCAGCGTTGGCCCGGGACAAGCCTATGGCTACACCTTC.

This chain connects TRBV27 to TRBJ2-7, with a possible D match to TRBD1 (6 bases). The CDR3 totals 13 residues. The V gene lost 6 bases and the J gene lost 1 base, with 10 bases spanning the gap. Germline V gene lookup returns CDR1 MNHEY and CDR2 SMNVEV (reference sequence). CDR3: CASRQGESYEQYF. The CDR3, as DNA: TGTGCCAGCAGACAGGGAGAGTCCTACGAGCAGTACTTC.

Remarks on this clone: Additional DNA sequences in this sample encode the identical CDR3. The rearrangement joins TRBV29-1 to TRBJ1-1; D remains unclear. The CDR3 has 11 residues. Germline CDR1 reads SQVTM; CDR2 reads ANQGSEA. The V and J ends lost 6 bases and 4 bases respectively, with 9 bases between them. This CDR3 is CSVHRGTEAFF. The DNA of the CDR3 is TGCAGCGTACATCGGGGCACTGAAGCTTTCTTT.

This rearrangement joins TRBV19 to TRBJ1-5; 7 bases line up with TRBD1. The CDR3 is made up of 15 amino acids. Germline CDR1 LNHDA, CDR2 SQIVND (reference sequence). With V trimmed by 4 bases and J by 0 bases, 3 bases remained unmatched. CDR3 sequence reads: CASSTGTVSNQPQHF. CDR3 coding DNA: TGTGCCAGTAGTACTGGGACAGTTAGCAATCAGCCCCAGCATTTT.

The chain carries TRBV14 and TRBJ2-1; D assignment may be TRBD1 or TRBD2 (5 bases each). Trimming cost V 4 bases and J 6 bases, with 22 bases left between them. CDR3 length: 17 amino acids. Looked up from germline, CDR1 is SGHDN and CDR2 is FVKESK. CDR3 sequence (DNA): TGTGCCAGCAGCCTTTTCGTAGGGACCGCACGCAGCAATGAGCAGTTCTTC. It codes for CASSLFVGTARSNEQFF.

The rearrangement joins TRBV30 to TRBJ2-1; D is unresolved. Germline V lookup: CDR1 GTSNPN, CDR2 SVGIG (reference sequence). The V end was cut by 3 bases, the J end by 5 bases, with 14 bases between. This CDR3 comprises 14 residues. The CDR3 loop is CAWRLLPFHNEQFF. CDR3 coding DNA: TGTGCCTGGAGACTGTTACCGTTCCACAATGAGCAGTTCTTC.

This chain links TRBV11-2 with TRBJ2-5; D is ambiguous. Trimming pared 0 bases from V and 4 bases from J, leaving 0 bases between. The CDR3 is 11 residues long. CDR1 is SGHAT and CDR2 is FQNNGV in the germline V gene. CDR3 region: CASSLEETQYF. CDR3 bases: TGTGCCAGCAGCTTAGAAGAGACCCAGTACTTC.

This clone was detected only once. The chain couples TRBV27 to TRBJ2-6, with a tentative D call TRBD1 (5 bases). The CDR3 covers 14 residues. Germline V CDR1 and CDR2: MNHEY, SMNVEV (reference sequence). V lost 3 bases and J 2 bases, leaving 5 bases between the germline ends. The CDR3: CASSFRAGANVLTF. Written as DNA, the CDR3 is TGTGCCAGCAGTTTCAGGGCTGGGGCCAACGTCCTGACTTTC.

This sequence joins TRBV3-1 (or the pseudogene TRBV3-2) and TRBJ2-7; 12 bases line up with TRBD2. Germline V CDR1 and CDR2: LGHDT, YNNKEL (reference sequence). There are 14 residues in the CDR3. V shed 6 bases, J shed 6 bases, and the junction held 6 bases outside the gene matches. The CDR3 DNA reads TGTGCCAGCAGTATGACTAGCGGGAGCGCCGAGCAGTACTTC. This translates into CASSMTSGSAEQYF.

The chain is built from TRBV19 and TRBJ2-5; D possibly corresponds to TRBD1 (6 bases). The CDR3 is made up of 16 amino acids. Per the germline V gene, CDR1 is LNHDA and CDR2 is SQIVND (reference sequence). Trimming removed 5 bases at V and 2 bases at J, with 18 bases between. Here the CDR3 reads CASSFKGVGGQETQYF. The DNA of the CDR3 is TGTGCCAGTAGTTTTAAGGGAGTAGGGGGTCAAGAGACCCAGTACTTC. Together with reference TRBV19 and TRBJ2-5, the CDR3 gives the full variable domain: DGGITQSPKYLFRKEGQNVTLSCEQNLNHDAMYWYRQDPGQGLRLIYYSQIVNDFQKGDIAEGYSVSREKKESFPLTVTSAQKNPTAFYLCASSFKGVGGQETQYFGPGTRLLVL.

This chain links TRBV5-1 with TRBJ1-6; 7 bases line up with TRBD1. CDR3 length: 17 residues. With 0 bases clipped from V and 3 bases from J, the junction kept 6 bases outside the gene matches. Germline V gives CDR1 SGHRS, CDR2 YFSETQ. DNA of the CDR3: TGCGCCAGCAGCTTGGATGGACAGGCAATCTATAATTCACCCCTCCACTTT. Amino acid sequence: CASSLDGQAIYNSPLHF.

Here the CDR3 DNA reads TGTGCCAGCAGCAACACAGATACGCAGTATTTT. Translated: CASSNTDTQYF. This sequence joins TRBV11-2 and TRBJ2-3; unclear D gene. Deletions cut 5 bases from V and 2 bases from J, with 2 bases between. CDR1 is SGHAT, CDR2 FQNNGV, per germline. The CDR3 has 11 residues.

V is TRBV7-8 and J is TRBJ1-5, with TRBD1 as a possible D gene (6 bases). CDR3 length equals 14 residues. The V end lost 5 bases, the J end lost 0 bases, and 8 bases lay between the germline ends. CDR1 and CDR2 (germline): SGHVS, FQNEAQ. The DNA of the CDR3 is TGTGCCAGCAGCGCGGACAGTAGCAATCAGCCCCAGCATTTT. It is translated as CASSADSSNQPQHF.

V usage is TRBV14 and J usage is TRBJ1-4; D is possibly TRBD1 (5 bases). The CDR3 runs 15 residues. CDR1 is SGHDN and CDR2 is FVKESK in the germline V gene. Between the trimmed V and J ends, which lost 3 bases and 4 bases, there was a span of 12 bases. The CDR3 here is CASSQWTSFNEKLFF. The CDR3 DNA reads TGTGCCAGCAGCCAGTGGACAAGCTTTAATGAAAAACTGTTTTTT.

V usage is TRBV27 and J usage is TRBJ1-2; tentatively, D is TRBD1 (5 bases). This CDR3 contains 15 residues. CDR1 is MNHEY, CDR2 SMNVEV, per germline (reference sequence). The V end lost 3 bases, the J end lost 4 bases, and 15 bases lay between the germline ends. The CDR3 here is CASSFIGGVGYGYTF. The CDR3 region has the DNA TGTGCCAGCAGTTTCATTGGAGGGGTTGGCTATGGCTACACCTTC.

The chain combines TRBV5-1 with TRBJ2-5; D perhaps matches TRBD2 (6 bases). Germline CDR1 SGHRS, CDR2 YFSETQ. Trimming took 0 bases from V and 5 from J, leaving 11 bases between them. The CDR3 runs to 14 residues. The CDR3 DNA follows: TGCGCCAGCAGCTTGGAACCTAGCGCGGAGACCCAGTACTTC. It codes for CASSLEPSAETQYF.